Each of the 30 T cell receptor beta chains below was sequenced from the same sample in a study of tumor-infiltrating lymphocytes in primary liver carcinoma. A constant-region primer served to make TCR beta cDNA from approximately 490 ng total RNA. Sequencing libraries for TCR beta derived from three nested multiplex PCR rounds that used slightly modified ARM-PCR. The first two PCR rounds used TRBV1-TRBV30 primers with a Cbeta primer, 10 cycles each. TCRdb independently ran MiXCR on the multiplex PCR reads; one entry per CDR3 protein. This table has roughly 36,000 distinct CDR3 sequences, more than 70% appearing once. Extraction of RNA together with DNA used about 17-30 mg of unsorted bulk tissue. Sequences were obtained from tumor-adjacent normal liver tissue. The origin of the receptors is a man aged 40-55 years with primary liver carcinoma and hepatitis B virus infection.

This clonotype showed up just a few times. Given a much more abundant clone one base away, this may be a read error. The gene calls are TRBV16 and TRBJ2-5; 11 bases fit TRBD2. CDR3 length: 15 amino acids. The germline V gene encodes CDR1 KGHSY and CDR2 FQNENV. Here the CDR3 reads CTSSQLAGVSETQYF. The CDR3 nucleotides are TGTACCAGCAGCCAACTAGCGGGAGTATCGGAGACCCAGTACTTC. Full variable domain (outside the CDR3, taken from reference TRBV16 and TRBJ2-5): GEEVAQTPKHLVRGEGQKAKLYCAPIKGHSYVFWYQQVLKNEFKFLISFQNENVFDETGMPKERFSAKCLPNSPCSLEIQATKLEDSAVYFCTSSQLAGVSETQYFGPGTRLLVL.

Many counts were recorded for this clonotype. For the CDR3, the DNA is TGTGCCACCATTACCCGGGACAGGGGTTGTTACGAGCAGTACTTC. This translates into CATITRDRGCYEQYF. The chain has TRBV12-3 or TRBV12-4 and TRBJ2-7; 10 positions match TRBD1. The V and J ends lost 10 bases and 4 bases, in that order; junction bases with no gene match: 13. The CDR3 is 15 residues long.

Comments on this clonotype: One junction end does not reproduce the germline sequence, and a read error may be involved. The V gene is TRBV12-3 or TRBV12-4, the J gene TRBJ1-5; D unclear. The CDR3 length is 14 residues. The CDR3 DNA sequence: TGTGCCAGCATTAGACATGGGGTTCAACAGCCCCAGCACTTT. Protein sequence: CASIRHGVQQPQHF.

This clonotype has just a few counts. The chain recombines TRBV5-1 with TRBJ2-2; D not certain. CDR1 is SGHRS, CDR2 YFSETQ, per germline. With 3 bases removed from V and 2 bases from J, the gap between germline ends came to 11 bases. This CDR3 has 15 amino acids. The CDR3 DNA sequence: TGCGCCAGCAGCTCACTTTTGCGAAACACCGGGGAGCTGTTTTTT. Residues: CASSSLLRNTGELFF.

This clonotype was detected ten times or more. J is TRBJ2-1 and V is TRBV19, with D tentatively TRBD2 (6 bases). CDR1 is LNHDA and CDR2 is SQIVND in the germline V gene (reference sequence). The CDR3 has 15 residues. Trimming removed 5 bases at V and 8 bases at J, with 19 bases between. In DNA, the CDR3 is TGTGCCAGTAGTCTGGCCGACTCGGCGGGGCATGAGCAGTTCTTC. Its translation: CASSLADSAGHEQFF. Using reference TRBV19 and TRBJ2-1 for the parts outside the CDR3, the full variable domain is DGGITQSPKYLFRKEGQNVTLSCEQNLNHDAMYWYRQDPGQGLRLIYYSQIVNDFQKGDIAEGYSVSREKKESFPLTVTSAQKNPTAFYLCASSLADSAGHEQFFGPGTRLTVL.

Regarding this clonotype: The junction shows a germline mismatch at one end, possibly a read error. The chain links TRBV4-3 to TRBJ2-7; weak D call: TRBD2 (5 bases). This CDR3 contains 14 residues. Germline CDR1 LGHNA, CDR2 YSLEER. CDR3 in amino acids: CTSSHRSSIYEQYF. The CDR3 coding sequence is TGCACCAGCAGCCATCGCTCTAGCATCTACGAGCAGTACTTT.

In regard to this clonotype: One end of the junction is discordant with germline, which a read error may explain. The V gene is TRBV13, the J gene TRBJ2-1; D unresolved. The germline V gene encodes CDR1 PRHDT and CDR2 FYEKMQ (reference sequence). This CDR3 spans 17 amino acids. The CDR3 nucleotides read TGTGCCAGCGGCTTGGGGTTGGGCGGTAGCTCCTACAATGAGGAGTTCTTC. Translated: CASGLGLGGSSYNEEFF.

This clonotype came up once. Since no conserved phenylalanine or tryptophan closes the CDR3, a read error is the likely cause. The chain recombines TRBV4-1 with TRBJ2-1; TRBD1 matches 10 bases. The germline CDR1 and CDR2 sequences are MGHRA and YSYEKL. This CDR3 has 16 residues. The CDR3, as DNA: TGCGACAGCAGCCATGACCGGGACAGGGGCCGTAATGAGCAGTTCTAC. It is translated as CDSSHDRDRGRNEQFY.

The CDR3 here is CARTLGGPSSYNSPLHF. The CDR3 DNA reads TGTGCCAGGACCCTCGGGGGCCCGAGCTCCTATAATTCACCCCTCCACTTT. The V call is TRBV6-1, the J call TRBJ1-6; a possible D gene is TRBD1 (6 bases). The CDR3 is made up of 17 amino acids. Germline values: CDR1 MNHNS, CDR2 SASEGT. The ends were cut back, 9 bases at V and 0 bases at J, with 18 bases in the middle.

This clonotype was detected only once. The junction and the germline gene differ at one end; a read error may be behind it. The chain has TRBV28 and TRBJ1-1; 10 nucleotides agree with TRBD1. The CDR3 spans 15 residues. The V gene's germline CDR1 is MDHEN and CDR2 SYDVKM. As DNA, the CDR3 is TGTGTCAGCAAAGACCAGACAGGGGGCTTGGGTGACGCTTTCTTT. It is translated as CVSKDQTGGLGDAFF.

This clonotype has a single count. Likely a read error: the CDR3 ends without its conserved phenylalanine or tryptophan. The DNA is omitted, as the CDR3 cannot be located on it reliably, and the CDR3 follows TCRdb's listing. CDR3 protein: CASSQDSPGLAGLGELLV. This chain uses TRBV4-3 with TRBJ2-2; no check of the table's D call, TRBD2, against the DNA was made. Inclusive of both ends, the CDR3 amounts to 18 amino acids. The germline gives CDR1 LGHNA, CDR2 YSLEER.

This clonotype was seen a few times. The chain couples TRBV18 to TRBJ2-7; 14 bases align to TRBD2. V gave up 3 bases and J gave up 7 bases; unmatched junction bases: 5. CDR3 length: 15 amino acids. Germline values: CDR1 KGHSH, CDR2 LQKENI. Here the CDR3 DNA reads TGTGCCAGCTCACCCCCGACTAGCGGGAGGGGGGAGCAGTACTTC. Its protein is CASSPPTSGRGEQYF. Based on the CDR3 plus reference TRBV18 and TRBJ2-7, the full variable domain is NAGVMQNPRHLVRRRGQEARLRCSPMKGHSHVYWYRQLPEEGLKFMVYLQKENIIDESGMPKERFSAEFPKEGPSILRIQQVVRGDSAAYFCASSPPTSGRGEQYFGPGTRLTVT.

The table lists this clonotype with many counts. This may come from a read error, since a much larger clone is one base off. The chain has TRBV5-4 and TRBJ2-5; TRBD1 is a possible D gene (5 bases). The CDR3 spans 14 residues. Looked up from germline, CDR1 is SGHNT and CDR2 is YYREEE (reference sequence). With 0 bases removed from V and 7 bases from J, the gap between germline ends came to 13 bases. The CDR3, as DNA: TGTGCCAGCAGCTTGGGGGGCGTGGAAGGGACCCAGTACTTC. It yields the protein CASSLGGVEGTQYF. The whole variable domain, remainder taken from reference TRBV5-4 and TRBJ2-5, is ETGVTQSPTHLIKTRGQQVTLRCSSQSGHNTVSWYQQALGQGPQFIFQYYREEENGRGNFPPRFSGLQFPNYSSELNVNALELDDSALYLCASSLGGVEGTQYFGPGTRLLVL.

About this clonotype itself: One junction end disagrees with the germline gene, perhaps due to a read error. DNA for the CDR3: TGTGAAAGCAACCCAGGACTAGTGGGAACAGTTACGCAGTATTTT. It encodes CESNPGLVGTVTQYF. The genes are TRBV6-5 and TRBJ2-3; 7 bases agree with TRBD2. CDR1 is MNHEY and CDR2 is SVGAGI in the germline V gene. The CDR3 runs 15 residues.

In this sample, this clonotype is medium-sized (0.01 to 0.1%). The V call is TRBV4-2, the J call TRBJ2-3; the match to TRBD2 covers 11 bases. Germline CDR1 reads LGHNA; CDR2 reads YNFKEQ. V was clipped by 1 base and J by 6 bases; unmatched bases: 9. The CDR3 spans 17 residues. The CDR3 DNA reads as TGTGCCAGCAGCCAAGCCGGAGGAACTAGCGGGAGTGATACGCAGTATTTT. Its translation: CASSQAGGTSGSDTQYF.

The gene calls are TRBV4-3 and TRBJ2-5; D possibly uses TRBD1 or TRBD2 (5 bases each). The V gene's germline CDR1 is LGHNA and CDR2 YSLEER. The length of the CDR3 is 15 residues. V was pared by 9 bases and J by 7 bases, with 24 bases between. The CDR3 reads CASSQDGPSGRTQYF. The CDR3 nucleotides read TGCGCCAGTAGTCAAGATGGGCCTTCGGGGCGGACCCAGTACTTC.

This clonotype was picked up one time. The V call is TRBV5-1, the J call TRBJ1-1, with D unclear. Germline CDR1 SGHRS, CDR2 YFSETQ. Between the trimmed V and J ends, which lost 0 bases and 5 bases, there was a span of 14 bases. The CDR3 loop spans 15 amino acids. The CDR3 DNA sequence: TGCGCCAGCAGCTTGGTAGGGAGTGGAGGAACTGAAGCTTTCTTT. It specifies CASSLVGSGGTEAFF.

CDR3 protein: CASCSAREGDHSYEQYF. CDR3 sequence (DNA): TGTGCCAGCTGTAGCGCGAGGGAAGGAGATCACTCCTACGAGCAGTACTTC. This chain links TRBV6-2 or TRBV6-3 with TRBJ2-7; tentative D call: TRBD2 (5 bases). CDR1 is MNHEY and CDR2 is SVGEGT in the germline V gene. The V end lost 8 bases, the J end lost 0 bases, and 23 bases lay between the germline ends. The CDR3 runs 17 residues.

This clonotype has a handful of counts. Possible read error: a much larger clone is one base away. The CDR3 loop is CASNEGQGNSPLHF. For the CDR3, the DNA is TGTGCCAGCAACGAGGGACAGGGAAATTCACCCCTCCACTTT. The rearrangement links TRBV9 to TRBJ1-6; 9 nucleotides line up with TRBD1. Germline values: CDR1 SGDLS, CDR2 YYNGEE. The CDR3 spans 14 residues. The ends lost 6 bases at V and 7 bases at J; junction bases unmatched: 5.

This clonotype is a singleton in its sample. A junction end diverges from the germline sequence, so it may reflect a read error. The CDR3 spells CAWSGTRGKADTQYF. The CDR3 DNA sequence: TGTGCATGGAGTGGGACTAGGGGGAAAGCAGATACGCAGTATTTT. The chain employs TRBV30 and TRBJ2-3; 8 bases are shared with TRBD2. The CDR3 contains 15 residues. Germline-derived CDR1 and CDR2 are GTSNPN and SVGIG (reference sequence).

In this sample, this clonotype turned up a few times. One end of the junction does not line up with germline, which may come from a read error. The chain carries TRBV28 and TRBJ2-7; 10 bases match TRBD2. The CDR3 consists of 16 residues. The germline V gene has CDR1 MDHEN and CDR2 SYDVKM. CDR3 amino acids: CAGSFQGLATSYEQYF. The CDR3 DNA reads TGTGCCGGCAGTTTTCAGGGACTAGCGACCTCTTACGAGCAGTACTTC.

Details on this clonotype: The CDR3 carries no conserved terminal phenylalanine or tryptophan, so it likely arises from a read error. The chain recombines TRBV7-8 with TRBJ2-7, with 7 bases fitting TRBD2. This CDR3 region has 17 residues. In germline, CDR1 is SGHVS, CDR2 FQNEAQ. Trimming cost V 5 bases and J 6 bases; bases outside gene matches: 19. Written as DNA, the CDR3 is TGTGCCAGCAGCCTGAAGGGAGGGACTACAGATACCCTCGAGCAGTACTTA. It encodes CASSLKGGTTDTLEQYL.

J is TRBJ1-5 and V is TRBV29-1; D remains ambiguous. The CDR3 totals 13 residues. CDR1 is SQVTM, CDR2 ANQGSEA, per germline. With 8 bases removed from V and 4 bases from J, the gap between germline ends came to 15 bases. This chain's CDR3 is CSTGGRANQPQHF. The DNA for the CDR3 is TGCAGCACCGGAGGGCGAGCGAATCAGCCCCAGCATTTT. The full variable domain, rest sourced from reference TRBV29-1 and TRBJ1-5, is SAVISQKPSRDICQRGTSLTIQCQVDSQVTMMFWYRQQPGQSLTLIATANQGSEATYESGFVIDKFPISRPNLTFSTLTVSNMSPEDSSIYLCSTGGRANQPQHFGDGTRLSIL.

On this clonotype: The junction shows a germline mismatch at one end, possibly a read error. This sequence joins TRBV29-1 and TRBJ2-7; D unresolved. Looked up from germline, CDR1 is SQVTM and CDR2 is ANQGSEA. CDR3 length equals 14 residues. CDR3 DNA sequence: TGCAGCGTTGAAGGACATGGGAAACCCTACGAACAGTACTTC. Translation gives CSVEGHGKPYEQYF.

On this clonotype: One end of the junction fails to match germline, which may point to a read error. The rearrangement joins TRBV6-6 to TRBJ2-5; no clear D gene. Germline lookup yields CDR1 MNHNY and CDR2 SVGAGI (reference sequence). The CDR3 length is 13 residues. CDR3 protein: CAISVGFQETQYF. The CDR3 DNA reads TGTGCCATCAGTGTGGGATTCCAAGAGACCCAGTACTTC.

This clonotype was detected once. The rearrangement uses TRBV7-9 and TRBJ1-1; the D is unclear. This CDR3 comprises 13 residues. Germline V gene sequence: CDR1 SEHNR, CDR2 FQNEAQ (reference sequence). V shed 5 bases and J shed 1 base, with 8 bases lying between them. The CDR3 bases are TGTGCCAGCAGCCTATTCGCGAACACTGAAGCTTTCTTT. This gives the protein CASSLFANTEAFF.

Of note for this clonotype: Relative to the germline gene, one junction end is altered; a read error may explain this. The chain couples TRBV11-2 to TRBJ1-1, with 7 bases aligning to TRBD1. The CDR3 is 14 amino acids. Germline loops: CDR1 SGHAT, CDR2 FQNNGV. The CDR3 is CASSIGQEGTEVFF. CDR3 in DNA: TGTGCCAGCAGCATTGGACAGGAGGGAACTGAAGTTTTCTTT.

For this clonotype: Given a much more abundant clone one base away, this may be a read error. The rearrangement uses TRBV14 and TRBJ1-5, with 8 bases that match TRBD1. The CDR3 loop spans 13 amino acids. The germline CDR1 and CDR2 sequences are SGHDN and FVKESK. The CDR3, as DNA: TGTGCCGGCAGCCAAGGACAGGGTCAGCCCCAGCATTTT. It codes for CAGSQGQGQPQHF.

Note on this clonotype: A clone one base away is much larger, so this may be a read error. The rearrangement links TRBV2 to TRBJ2-5; tentative D call: TRBD2 (5 bases). This CDR3 comprises 12 residues. V was pared by 8 bases and J by 5 bases, with 12 bases between. Looked up from germline, CDR1 is SNHLY and CDR2 is FYNNEI. The CDR3 region is CASATWRETQYF. The CDR3 coding sequence is TGTGCCAGCGCGACATGGAGGGAGACCCAGTACTTC.

Concerning this clonotype: The junction departs from the called germline gene at one end, perhaps through a read error. The V gene is TRBV11-1, the J gene TRBJ2-7; possibly TRBD2 for D (6 bases). The germline gives CDR1 SGHAT, CDR2 FQDESV (reference sequence). The CDR3 is 15 amino acids. CDR3 amino acids: CDSTPGEQANYKQYF. The CDR3 DNA reads TGTGACAGCACCCCGGGGGAACAGGCGAACTACAAGCAGTACTTC.